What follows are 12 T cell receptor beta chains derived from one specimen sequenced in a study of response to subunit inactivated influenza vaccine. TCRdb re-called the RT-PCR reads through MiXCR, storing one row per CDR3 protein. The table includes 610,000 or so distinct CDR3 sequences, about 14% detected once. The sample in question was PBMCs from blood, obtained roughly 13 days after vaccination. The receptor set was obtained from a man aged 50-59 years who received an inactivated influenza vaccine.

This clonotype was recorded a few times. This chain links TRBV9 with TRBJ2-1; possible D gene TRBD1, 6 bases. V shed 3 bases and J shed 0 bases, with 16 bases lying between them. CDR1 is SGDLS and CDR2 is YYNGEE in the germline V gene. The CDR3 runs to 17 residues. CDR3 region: CASSGPRQDSSYNEQFF. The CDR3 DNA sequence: TGTGCCAGCAGCGGCCCTCGACAGGACAGCTCCTACAATGAGCAGTTCTTC.

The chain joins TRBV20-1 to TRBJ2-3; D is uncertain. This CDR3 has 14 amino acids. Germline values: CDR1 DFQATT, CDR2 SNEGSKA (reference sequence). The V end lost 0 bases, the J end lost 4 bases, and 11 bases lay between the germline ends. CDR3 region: CSAREMTGSDTQYF. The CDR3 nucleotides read TGCAGTGCTAGAGAGATGACGGGTTCAGATACGCAGTATTTT.

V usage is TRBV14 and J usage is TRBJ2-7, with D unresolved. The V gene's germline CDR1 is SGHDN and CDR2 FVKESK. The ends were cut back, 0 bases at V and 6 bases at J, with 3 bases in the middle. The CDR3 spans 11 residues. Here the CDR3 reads CASSQDLEQYF. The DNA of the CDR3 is TGTGCCAGCAGCCAAGATCTCGAGCAGTACTTC. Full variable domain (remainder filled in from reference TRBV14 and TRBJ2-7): EAGVTQFPSHSVIEKGQTVTLRCDPISGHDNLYWYRRVMGKEIKFLLHFVKESKQDESGMPNNRFLAERTGGTYSTLKVQPAELEDSGVYFCASSQDLEQYFGPGTRLTVT.

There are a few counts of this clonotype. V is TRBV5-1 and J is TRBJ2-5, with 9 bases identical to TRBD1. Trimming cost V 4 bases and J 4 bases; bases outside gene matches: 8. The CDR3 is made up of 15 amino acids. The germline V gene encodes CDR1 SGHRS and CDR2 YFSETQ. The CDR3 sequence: CASSPGTGWRETQYF. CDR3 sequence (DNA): TGCGCCAGCAGCCCCGGGACAGGGTGGCGAGAGACCCAGTACTTC.

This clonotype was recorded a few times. The CDR3 sequence is CASSFGGASTDTQYF. CDR3 nucleotides: TGCGCCAGCAGCTTCGGGGGGGCTAGCACAGATACGCAGTATTTT. The rearrangement uses TRBV5-1 and TRBJ2-3; the match to TRBD2 covers 8 bases. CDR3 length: 15 amino acids. CDR1 is SGHRS and CDR2 is YFSETQ in the germline V gene. V shed 2 bases and J 0 bases; nucleotides not matched to a gene: 2.

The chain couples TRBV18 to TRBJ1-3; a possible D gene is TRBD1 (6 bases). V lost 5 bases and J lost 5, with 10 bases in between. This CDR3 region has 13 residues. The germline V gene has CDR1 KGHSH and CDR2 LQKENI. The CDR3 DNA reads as TGTGCCAGCTCAACAGGACAGAGAAACACCATATATTTT. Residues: CASSTGQRNTIYF. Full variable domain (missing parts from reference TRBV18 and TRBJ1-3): NAGVMQNPRHLVRRRGQEARLRCSPMKGHSHVYWYRQLPEEGLKFMVYLQKENIIDESGMPKERFSAEFPKEGPSILRIQQVVRGDSAAYFCASSTGQRNTIYFGEGSWLTVV.

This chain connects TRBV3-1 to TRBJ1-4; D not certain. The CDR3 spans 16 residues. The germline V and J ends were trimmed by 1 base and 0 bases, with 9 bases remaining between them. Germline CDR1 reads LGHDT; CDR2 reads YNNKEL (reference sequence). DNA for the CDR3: TGTGCCAGCAGCCAAGTGGCGGTAGCAACTAATGAAAAACTGTTTTTT. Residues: CASSQVAVATNEKLFF. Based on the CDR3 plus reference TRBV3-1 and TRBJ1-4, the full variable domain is DTAVSQTPKYLVTQMGNDKSIKCEQNLGHDTMYWYKQDSKKFLKIMFSYNNKELIINETVPNRFSPKSPDKAHLNLHINSLELGDSAVYFCASSQVAVATNEKLFFGSGTQLSVL.

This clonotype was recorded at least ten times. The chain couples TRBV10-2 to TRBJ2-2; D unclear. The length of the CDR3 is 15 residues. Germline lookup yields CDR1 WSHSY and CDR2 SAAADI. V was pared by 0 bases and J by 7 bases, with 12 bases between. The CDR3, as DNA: TGCGCCAGCAGTGAGTCTTACGGACGTGACGGGGAGCTGTTTTTT. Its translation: CASSESYGRDGELFF.

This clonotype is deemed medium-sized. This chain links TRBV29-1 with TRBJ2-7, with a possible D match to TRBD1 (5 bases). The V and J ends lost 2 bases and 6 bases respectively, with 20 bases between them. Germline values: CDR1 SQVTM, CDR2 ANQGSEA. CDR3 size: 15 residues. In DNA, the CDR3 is TGCAGCGTTGAACACCCTGGGGCAGGGCAATCCGAGCAGTACTTC. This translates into CSVEHPGAGQSEQYF.

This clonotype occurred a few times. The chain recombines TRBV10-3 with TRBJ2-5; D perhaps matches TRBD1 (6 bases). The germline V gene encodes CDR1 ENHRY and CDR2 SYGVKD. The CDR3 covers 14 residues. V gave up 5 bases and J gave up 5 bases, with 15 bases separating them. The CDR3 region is CAISQNRAGETQYF. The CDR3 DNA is TGTGCCATCAGTCAGAACAGGGCCGGGGAGACCCAGTACTTC.

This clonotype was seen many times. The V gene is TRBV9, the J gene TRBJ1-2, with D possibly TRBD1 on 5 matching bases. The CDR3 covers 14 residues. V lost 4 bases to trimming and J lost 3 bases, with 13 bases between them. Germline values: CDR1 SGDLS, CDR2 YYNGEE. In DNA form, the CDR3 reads TGTGCCAGCAGCCCCAGACTGGGGGACTATGGCTACACCTTC. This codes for CASSPRLGDYGYTF.

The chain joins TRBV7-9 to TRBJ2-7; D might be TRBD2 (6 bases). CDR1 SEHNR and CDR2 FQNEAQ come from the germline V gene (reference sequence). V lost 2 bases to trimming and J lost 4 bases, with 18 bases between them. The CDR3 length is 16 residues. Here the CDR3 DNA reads TGTGCCAGCAGCTTAACCGGGAGCCCGTCCGGTTACGAGCAGTACTTC. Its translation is CASSLTGSPSGYEQYF.